This is a list of T cell receptor beta chains from one sample in a study of blood T cells in healthy people across ages. One entry per CDR3 protein, called by TCRdb with MiXCR from the 5' RACE reads. The data show about 810,000 distinct CDR3 sequences, 30% to 45% seen once. Sequencing was performed on blood. These receptors all stem from a man aged 18-30 years in good health. Both conserved end residues are part of each CDR3. The order of the fields is J gene, D gene, clone size, V gene, CDR3 DNA, CDR3 protein. D genes are given only for firm matches. A clone size is listed for some rows: how often the clone was seen (once, few, many), or a class if it is expanded.

TRBJ2-5 - - TRBV20-1 TGCAGTGCTAGAGATCGACGCGGACCAGGGACCCAGTACTTC CSARDRRGPGTQYF
TRBJ2-5 TRBD2 - TRBV2 TGTGCCAGCAGTGAAAGGACTAGCGGGGTAGAGACCCAGTACTTC CASSERTSGVETQYF
TRBJ2-1 TRBD2 - TRBV5-1 TGCGCCAGCAGCCAGAGGACTAGCGGGGGGGAACCTCAGTTCTTC CASSQRTSGGEPQFF
TRBJ2-7 - - TRBV20-1 TGCAGTGCTAGGGGGGACTCTCACAATGAGCAGTACTTC CSARGDSHNEQYF
TRBJ2-1 TRBD2 many TRBV5-1 TGCGCCAGCAGCCGACTAGCGGGGGGGCTCTCCTACAATGAGCAGTTCTTC CASSRLAGGLSYNEQFF
TRBJ2-1 - few TRBV19 TGTGCCAGTAGTATAGGGGCAGGGGTAGGCAATGAGCAGTTCTTC CASSIGAGVGNEQFF
TRBJ1-4 - - TRBV4-3 TGCGCCGGCAGCCTATGGGGGCAGGAAGGTGAAAAACTGTTTTTT CAGSLWGQEGEKLFF
TRBJ2-4 TRBD1 - TRBV5-1 TGCGCCAGCAGCCTGCTTGGGACAGACGTTTTAGCCAAAAACATTCAGTACTTC CASSLLGTDVLAKNIQYF
TRBJ1-2 TRBD1 - TRBV4-1 TGCGCCAGCAGCCAAGATCCGACGACAGGGTCCTTGTACTATGGCTACACCTTC CASSQDPTTGSLYYGYTF
TRBJ1-1 - few TRBV6-5 TGTGCCAGCACCTCGGACGGTATGAACACTGAAGCTTTCTTT CASTSDGMNTEAFF
TRBJ1-2 - - TRBV9 TGTGCCGGCAGCCGAAACAGGGACGGCTACACCTTC CAGSRNRDGYTF
TRBJ1-3 - few TRBV27 TGTGCCAGCCGAGGGAATTCTGGAAACACCATATATTTT CASRGNSGNTIYF
TRBJ1-3 - - TRBV7-6 TGTGCCAGCAGCGGCAGGACAGCCTCATTCCACTCTGGAAACACCATATATTTT CASSGRTASFHSGNTIYF
TRBJ2-2 TRBD1 - TRBV5-1 TGCGCCAGCAGCAATCAGGGGGCGCGGACCGGGGAGCTGTTTTTT CASSNQGARTGELFF
TRBJ2-1 TRBD2 - TRBV6-2/TRBV6-3 TGTGCCAGCAGAAAGGGCGGGGGCTACAATGAGCAGTTCTTC CASRKGGGYNEQFF
TRBJ2-1 - - TRBV15 TGTGCCACCAGCAGAGAGTTGCTTATCGCCGAGCAGTTCTTC CATSRELLIAEQFF
TRBJ1-5 - many TRBV7-9 TGTGCCAGCAGCCACTATGGAGGGAGCAATCAGCCCCAGCATTTT CASSHYGGSNQPQHF
TRBJ2-2 - few TRBV4-3 TGCGCCAGCAGCCAAGAATTTGGGAACACCGGGGAGCTGTTTTTT CASSQEFGNTGELFF
TRBJ2-7 - - TRBV7-3 TGTGCCAGCAGCTTAACACTGGAGTCTCACAATGAGCAGTACTTC CASSLTLESHNEQYF
TRBJ1-6 - once TRBV4-3 TGCGCCAGCAGCTCCAGCGGGGCGAGTAATTCACCCCCCCACTTT CASSSSGASNSPPHF
TRBJ1-1 - - TRBV3-1 TGTGCCGGCAGCCAACTGGGGAACACTGAAGCTTTCTTT CAGSQLGNTEAFF
TRBJ2-4 TRBD1 - TRBV12-3/TRBV12-4 TGTGCCAGCAGACCAGGACAGGGGACTAACAAAAACATTCAGTACTTC CASRPGQGTNKNIQYF
TRBJ2-2 TRBD2 - TRBV10-3 TGTGCCATCAGTACGACTAGCGGGGGCCCCAACACCGGGGAGCTGTTTTTT CAISTTSGGPNTGELFF
TRBJ2-7 - - TRBV11-2 TGTGCCAGCAGCGGATCGGACCAAGGGGAGCAGTACTTC CASSGSDQGEQYF
TRBJ1-2 - few TRBV5-1 TGCGCCAGCAGCTCGGACAGAAGACGTGCTAACTATGGCTACACCTTC CASSSDRRRANYGYTF
TRBJ2-3 - many TRBV12-3/TRBV12-4 TGTGCCAGCAGCCCCATAGGGGCCCAATCAGATACGCAGTATTTT CASSPIGAQSDTQYF
TRBJ1-2 - few TRBV29-1 TGCAGCGTTGAGTCAGGGGAGTACTATGGCTACACCTTC CSVESGEYYGYTF
TRBJ2-5 - few TRBV20-1 TGCAGTGGGGCAAGAGGGCTAGCGGAGAGCTTAACAGGGGAGACCCAGTACTTC CSGARGLAESLTGETQYF
TRBJ2-5 - - TRBV5-1 TGCGCCAGCAGCTTGTTGCAGCGTAACAATGAGCAGTACTTC CASSLLQRNNEQYF
TRBJ2-1 TRBD2 - TRBV11-2 TGTGCCAGCAGATCTCGGGGGGGTTACTACAATGAGCAGTTCTTC CASRSRGGYYNEQFF
TRBJ1-2 - - TRBV20-1 TGCAGTGGTGCAGGGTGGGTTGGCTACACCTTC CSGAGWVGYTF
TRBJ2-2 TRBD2 - TRBV7-2 TGCGCCAGCAGCTTAGAGGCTAGCGGGGGACCAAACACCGGGGAGCTGTTTTTT CASSLEASGGPNTGELFF
TRBJ1-2 TRBD1 few TRBV12-3/TRBV12-4 TGTGCCAGCAGTTCACAGGGGGCTAGGGGCTACACCTTC CASSSQGARGYTF
TRBJ2-3 - few TRBV20-1 TGCAGTGCTAGAGATTGGGGGAGCACAGATACGCAGTATTTT CSARDWGSTDTQYF
TRBJ2-1 TRBD1 many TRBV3-1 TGTGCCAGCAGCCAAGATGAGGACAGGTTCAATGAGCAGTTCTTC CASSQDEDRFNEQFF
TRBJ2-1 TRBD2 - TRBV20-1 TGCAGTTCTAGCGGGCGACACAATGAGCAGTTCTTC CSSSGRHNEQFF
TRBJ1-2 - many TRBV24-1 TGTGCCACCAGTGATTCCGACAAACCTAACTATGGCTACACCTTC CATSDSDKPNYGYTF
TRBJ2-1 - few TRBV20-1 TGCAGTGCTGGAGACCCGCTTACTAGCAATGAGCAGTTCTTC CSAGDPLTSNEQFF
TRBJ1-3 TRBD1 - TRBV9 TGTGCCAGCACCACTGACGCCGGACAGGGAACCTCTGGAAACACCATATATTTT CASTTDAGQGTSGNTIYF
TRBJ1-6 - - TRBV6-6 TGTGCCAGCGGGTCAAACGGTCGCGCCCTCCACTTT CASGSNGRALHF
TRBJ2-3 TRBD1 few TRBV2 TGTGCCAGTGGGCAGGGGGCGCAGAAAGATACGCAGTATTTT CASGQGAQKDTQYF
TRBJ2-3 TRBD2 - TRBV5-1 TGCGCCAGCAGCTTGGCGACTAGCGGGGGCCGGACAGATACGCAGTATTTT CASSLATSGGRTDTQYF
TRBJ2-7 TRBD2 - TRBV5-1 TGCGCCAGCAGCTTTGGGGGGGACCTAGACGAGCAGTACTTC CASSFGGDLDEQYF
TRBJ2-1 TRBD1 - TRBV11-2 TGTGCCAGCGGCTGGGGCAGGGGGCGCCGGGGGTACAATGAGCAGTTCTTC CASGWGRGRRGYNEQFF
TRBJ1-1 - - TRBV15 TGTGCCACCAGCTCAGCCACGGGCCTGAACACTGAAGCTTTCTTT CATSSATGLNTEAFF
TRBJ2-1 - - TRBV7-2 TGTGCCAGCAGCCCCATGGGCGGGGTCTACAATGAGCAGTTCTTC CASSPMGGVYNEQFF
TRBJ2-3 - few TRBV5-1 TGCGCCAGCAGAGTGTGGGGCTCTAGTACAGATACGCAGTATTTT CASRVWGSSTDTQYF
TRBJ2-4 TRBD2 - TRBV3-1 TGTGCCAGCAGCCCACATAGCGGGGCCAAAAACATTCAGTACTTC CASSPHSGAKNIQYF
TRBJ2-2 - - TRBV6-2/TRBV6-3 TGTGCCAGCAGTTGGGTCGACGACGCGAACACCGGGGAGCTGTTTTTT CASSWVDDANTGELFF
TRBJ2-1 TRBD1 once TRBV12-3/TRBV12-4 TGTGCCAGCAGTCTATCCCGGGACAGGGGTCGCAATGAGCAGTTCTTC CASSLSRDRGRNEQFF
TRBJ2-1 - few TRBV7-9 TGTGCCAGCAGTTCACCACAGGGGTCGGGGGCCAATGAGCAGTTCTTC CASSSPQGSGANEQFF
TRBJ1-5 - - TRBV9 TGTGCCAGCAGCGTAGGCTGGGCTCAGCCCCAGCATTTT CASSVGWAQPQHF
TRBJ1-4 - - TRBV5-1 TGCGCCAGCAGCCTAGGGACCCCCTCAACTAATGAAAAACTGTTTTTT CASSLGTPSTNEKLFF
TRBJ1-5 TRBD1 few TRBV3-1 TGTGCCAGCAGCCAAGTCGGGACAGGGTCTTTAAGCAATCAGCCCCAGCATTTT CASSQVGTGSLSNQPQHF